This record concerns one TCR beta chain sequence. The clone's antigen remains unknown. Nothing much larger sits one base from this clone, and base qualities are not available. Participants in the prospective study were enrolled through a virtual design, were aged roughly 18 to 95 years, and lived in approximately 25 United States geographic areas. To assign participants to cohorts, the prospective study relied on clinical history that participants themselves reported in a screening survey and a study questionnaire. A participant counted as exposed if, within 2 weeks of entering the study, that participant had been in contact with someone who had a PCR-confirmed or clinician-diagnosed COVID-19 case. Each participant in the prospective study had whole blood, serum and a nasopharyngeal or oropharyngeal swab collected by mobile phlebotomists. Prospective study participants could optionally give additional blood draws and questionnaires over an approximately two-month period. Before DNA extraction, blood samples from the prospective study were shipped at room temperature or frozen.

TCRbeta CDR3 regions were amplified from genomic DNA by means of the immunoSEQ Assay, a bias-controlled multiplex PCR. In the source study's methods: The number of nucleated cells in each sample was estimated by amplification of reference gene primers within the assay. Sequence reads were collapsed and filtered to measure the absolute abundance of every unique TCRbeta CDR3 rearrangement. For each sample, productive Simpson clonality was calculated as the square root of Simpson's diversity index across productive rearrangements. TCRdb carries this immuneACCESS record with in-frame sequences only. Its versions omit some clonotypes, under half of them owing to an unresolved V gene in the studies checked, with the rest unexplained. The D gene and trimming were derived from the DNA, and the V and J assignments and clone size from that table. The sample profile shows roughly 150,000 clones; around 90% of them were found once. The ten biggest clones cover over 4% of the sample.

The germline V and J ends show losses of 3 bases and 7 bases respectively, and no gene match explains 10 bases of the junction. Spanning cysteine to phenylalanine, the CDR3 consists of 16 amino acids. Solely the CDR3 DNA is kept, with 48 bases framed from the first base. Per the germline V gene, MGHRA is the CDR1 and YSYEKL is the CDR2. These data belong to a study of blood T cell repertoires in COVID-19 (TCRdb year 2020). For context, the study as a whole: Samples covering the acute and convalescent phases of COVID-19 were provided by collaborators in the United States, Italy and Spain. Where HLA class I and class II types were available, the types were taken from metadata supplied by the sample provider, not from assay-based typing. Deeply sampled blood TCRbeta repertoires from subjects exposed to, actively infected with, or recovered from COVID-19 were included in the dataset. The samples were drawn from the first 160 participants of the ongoing ImmuneRACE study and from 950 to 1,500 subjects provided by 6 global collaborators. Nearly every sample came with metadata listing a de-identified subject ID, COVID-19 status, age in years and sex. The material from the prospective study consisted of cDNA or gDNA derived from T cells, B-cell-depleted T cells, or PBMCs. The repertoires were released in a freely available public database meant as a resource for research on the immune response to SARS-CoV-2. Beyond this particular receptor, the publication reports: The quantity of clinical and demographic metadata differed by source and by participant and was supplied without curation.

The clonotype was recovered from a woman between 35 and 50 years old who had been exposed to COVID-19. The rearranged segments are TRBV4-1 and TRBJ1-2; 11 middle bases align to TRBD1. Sequencing used PBMCs or T cells enriched from blood (not recorded which). The sequenced DNA is TGCGCCAGCAGCCAGCCGGGCGGGGACAGGGGGACTGGCTACACCTTC. Translated, this gives CASSQPGGDRGTGYTF.